This T cell receptor beta chain was retrieved from a study of cytomegalovirus exposure and HLA in healthy donors (dated by TCRdb to the late 2010s). Describing the broader study: According to a later analysis, one platform produced both the roughly 120 validation repertoires and the approximately 670 repertoires of the first cohort. The study was designed to test whether signatures of past pathogen exposure could be identified by cataloging public T cell receptors. Along with the roughly 700-subject first cohort, a separate validation cohort of some 130 different subjects was used. High-throughput TCR immunosequencing, statistical association of individual TCRs with disease status, and machine learning were combined to predict cytomegalovirus infection status. The full study reports these points: A few of the identified cytomegalovirus-associated TCR beta chains were confirmed in vitro to be specific for cytomegalovirus antigens. In both the original and validation cohorts, the classifier was reported to diagnose cytomegalovirus status with high specificity and sensitivity. While some public TCRs were present in many individuals, most TCR sequences turned up only very rarely across donors. The study gave a list of some 150 TCR beta chains associated with cytomegalovirus. Of the cluster scores, 85% to 95% were above 0 in a later analysis, which found that TCRs clustered in the first cohort also tended to co-occur in the approximately 110 validation repertoires. According to the authors, the approach could potentially be generalized to other disease states and immunological phenotypes. The validation cohort had no HLA typing available for a later analysis, so co-occurrence within that cohort was assessed over all 130 or so repertoires.

The library was prepared using the immunoSEQ multiplex PCR assay. Regarding the original processing steps: A statistical classification framework was built for diagnosing cytomegalovirus status from the catalog of TCR beta chain sequences. TCRdb holds this immuneACCESS table with in-frame rearrangements only. Some clones are missing; in checked studies, unresolved V genes explain under half, and the rest has no known cause. V and J calls plus clone size are reproduced from that table; the DNA served to infer D and trimming. The sample table contains approximately 220,000 clones; only one count was recorded for over 80% of them. The ten largest account for around 15% of the sample. Separate from the roughly 650-subject first cohort, the validation cohort of roughly 120 subjects was the group to which the donors belonged. The germline V gene encodes CDR1 MNHNY and CDR2 SVGAGI (reference sequence). V lost 5 bases and J lost 1 base; the stretch between them is 16 bases long. The CDR3 measures 16 amino acids from cysteine to phenylalanine. Kept here is only the CDR3 DNA, which spans 48 bases and is read in frame from base 1.

A word on this clone: The antigen this receptor binds is unknown. Base qualities are not at hand, and no much larger clone is one base apart.

This receptor was taken from a woman aged 30 to 39 in good health and CMV-seropositive. The rearranged segments are TRBV6-6 and TRBJ2-3; the D gene is perhaps TRBD1 or TRBD2, as each covers 5 bases. Sequencing input: PBMCs. The CDR3 corresponds to CASSRGQPSGTDTQYF. The nucleotides are TGTGCCAGCAGTCGGGGCCAGCCGTCGGGCACAGATACGCAGTATTTT.